The rows below give T cell receptor beta chains drawn from one sample of a study of shared clonotypes between healthy human individuals. Data came from immunoSEQ multiplex PCR; TCRdb stores just in-frame clones and leaves some out. There are about 2.2 million clones in the sample; about 93% occur only once, and around 1.7% lies in the top ten. Sample: naive CD8+ T cells from PBMCs. These receptors were obtained from a man in his late teens or twenties in good health. Some clones in this sample may be carry-over from other donors' samples. The CDR3 runs from the conserved cysteine through the conserved F or W. D genes are given only for firm matches. Clone size is not always given. Where it is, it says once, few, many or a class for expanded clones.

v_gene,d_gene,j_gene,abundance,CDR3aa,CDR3nt
TRBV10-3,.,TRBJ2-7,.,CAIRDGYEQYF,TGTGCCATCAGGGACGGTTACGAGCAGTACTTC
TRBV4-3,.,TRBJ1-3,.,CASSQVLFAAGAGNTIYF,TGCGCCAGCAGCCAAGTATTGTTTGCGGCCGGGGCTGGAAACACCATATATTTT
TRBV29-1,TRBD1,TRBJ1-2,.,CSGRDRATDGYTF,TGCAGCGGAAGGGACAGGGCAACCGATGGCTACACCTTC
TRBV29-1,.,TRBJ2-2,.,CSARLVNTGELFF,TGCAGCGCTAGACTAGTTAACACCGGGGAGCTGTTTTTT
TRBV7-9,.,TRBJ2-7,.,CASSLASGGQSSYEQYF,TGTGCCAGCAGCTTAGCATCGGGGGGACAGAGCTCCTACGAGCAGTACTTC
TRBV10-2,.,TRBJ2-2,.,CASSDGSGELFF,TGCGCCAGCAGTGACGGTTCCGGGGAGCTGTTTTTT
TRBV28,TRBD2,TRBJ2-1,.,CASSITSGGYNEQFF,TGTGCCAGCAGCATAACTAGCGGGGGATACAATGAGCAGTTCTTC
TRBV30,.,TRBJ2-3,.,CAWGVVHTDTQYF,TGTGCCTGGGGTGTGGTACACACAGATACGCAGTATTTT
TRBV28,.,TRBJ1-1,.,CASRPVRGITEAFF,TGTGCCAGCAGGCCCGTTAGGGGGATTACTGAAGCTTTCTTT
TRBV2,.,TRBJ2-4,.,CASSESWVAKNIQYF,TGTGCCAGCAGTGAATCGTGGGTAGCCAAAAACATTCAGTACTTC
TRBV28,TRBD2,TRBJ2-1,.,CASSLTGTSGYYNEQFF,TGTGCCAGCAGTTTAACCGGGACTAGCGGGTACTACAATGAGCAGTTCTTC
TRBV4-2,.,TRBJ2-7,once,CASSQEKLAGKYEQYF,TGTGCCAGCAGCCAAGAGAAACTTGCGGGAAAATACGAGCAGTACTTC
TRBV4-3,.,TRBJ2-2,.,CASNPGDTAAGELFF,TGCGCCAGCAACCCGGGGGACACAGCGGCCGGGGAGCTGTTTTTT
TRBV7-9,.,TRBJ2-7,.,CASSFGESYEQYF,TGTGCCAGCAGCTTCGGGGAATCCTACGAGCAGTACTTC
TRBV9,.,TRBJ2-1,.,CASSASGRDEQFF,TGTGCCAGCAGCGCCTCCGGTCGCGATGAGCAGTTCTTC
TRBV9,.,TRBJ2-2,.,CASSVAGRAFVGTGELFF,TGTGCCAGCAGCGTAGCAGGCAGGGCCTTTGTTGGCACCGGGGAGCTGTTTTTT
TRBV5-1,TRBD2,TRBJ2-1,.,CASSSPGGRGSYNEQFF,TGCGCCAGCAGCTCTCCCGGGGGGAGGGGCTCCTACAATGAGCAGTTCTTC
TRBV9,.,TRBJ2-1,.,CASSVERAPYNEQFF,TGTGCCAGCAGCGTAGAGCGGGCACCCTACAATGAGCAGTTCTTC
TRBV4-3,.,TRBJ2-1,.,CASSQDGTYNSYNEQFF,TGCGCCAGCAGCCAAGACGGGACTTACAACTCCTACAATGAGCAGTTCTTC
TRBV27,.,TRBJ2-7,.,CASSSGNIGEQYF,TGTGCCAGCAGTTCAGGGAACATAGGGGAGCAGTACTTC
TRBV27,TRBD2,TRBJ2-1,.,CASSLFSGGLKKNEQFF,TGTGCCAGCAGTTTATTCTCCGGGGGACTAAAAAAGAATGAGCAGTTCTTC
TRBV27,.,TRBJ2-7,.,CASSLLRYF,TGTGCCAGCAGTTTATTAAGGTACTTC
TRBV10-3,.,TRBJ1-6,.,CAISAGISPLHF,TGTGCCATCAGTGCGGGTATTTCACCCCTCCACTTT
TRBV7-9,.,TRBJ1-4,few,CASSSVPDSHEKLFF,TGTGCCAGCAGCTCAGTCCCGGACAGTCATGAAAAACTGTTTTTT
TRBV27,TRBD2,TRBJ2-3,.,CASSLLNSERETGGDTQYF,TGTGCCAGCAGTTTATTAAATAGTGAGCGGGAAACGGGTGGAGATACGCAGTATTTT
TRBV7-9,.,TRBJ2-7,.,CASSTFDEQYF,TGTGCCAGCAGCACCTTCGACGAGCAGTACTTC
TRBV27,.,TRBJ1-2,once,CASGPHRDTSNYGYTF,TGTGCCAGCGGACCACACCGGGACACTTCTAACTATGGCTACACCTTC
TRBV7-3,.,TRBJ1-1,few,CASGDFPNTEAFF,TGTGCCAGCGGGGACTTTCCGAACACTGAAGCTTTCTTT
TRBV7-6,TRBD2,TRBJ2-7,.,CASSLAGGTGYEQYF,TGTGCCAGCAGCTTGGCGGGGGGGACTGGGTACGAGCAGTACTTC
TRBV27,.,TRBJ1-5,.,CASSLGGGSPIQPQHF,TGTGCCAGCAGTTTGGGTGGAGGGTCACCGATCCAGCCCCAGCATTTT
TRBV28,.,TRBJ2-7,.,CASRDLYEQYF,TGTGCCAGCAGGGACTTGTACGAGCAGTACTTC
TRBV9,.,TRBJ2-7,.,CASSSPGGPNEQYF,TGTGCCAGCAGCTCGCCCGGGGGGCCCAACGAGCAGTACTTC
TRBV4-1,TRBD2,TRBJ2-1,.,CASSPGLAYNEQFF,TGCGCCAGCAGCCCGGGACTAGCCTACAATGAGCAGTTCTTC
TRBV29-1,TRBD2,TRBJ2-1,once,CSAQALAGGGYEQFF,TGCAGCGCCCAGGCTCTAGCGGGAGGAGGATATGAGCAGTTCTTC
TRBV27,.,TRBJ1-2,.,CASSPRTAGDYGYTF,TGTGCCAGCAGTCCCAGGACAGCGGGGGACTATGGCTACACCTTC
TRBV7-9,.,TRBJ1-4,.,CASSAFNEKLFF,TGTGCCAGCAGCGCCTTTAATGAAAAACTGTTTTTT
TRBV27,.,TRBJ1-2,.,CASSSGAPYGYTF,TGTGCCAGCAGTTCAGGGGCGCCCTATGGCTACACCTTC